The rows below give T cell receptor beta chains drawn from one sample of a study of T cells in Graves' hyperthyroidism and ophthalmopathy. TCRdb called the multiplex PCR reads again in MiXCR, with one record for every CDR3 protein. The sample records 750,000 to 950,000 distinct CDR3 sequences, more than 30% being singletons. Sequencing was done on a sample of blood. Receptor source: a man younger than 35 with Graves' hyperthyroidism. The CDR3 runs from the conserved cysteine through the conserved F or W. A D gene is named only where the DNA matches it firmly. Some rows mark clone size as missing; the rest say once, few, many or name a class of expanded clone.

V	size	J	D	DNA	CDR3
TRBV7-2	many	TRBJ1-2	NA	TGTGCCAGCAGCCGGGAGGTTGACTATGGCTACACCTTC	CASSREVDYGYTF
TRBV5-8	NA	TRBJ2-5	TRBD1	TGTGCCAGCAGCCAACCCGACAGGGGGTCAAAGACCCAGTACTTC	CASSQPDRGSKTQYF
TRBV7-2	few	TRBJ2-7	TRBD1	TGTGCCAGCAGCTTAAAGACAGGGTTTTTCGACGAGCAGTACTTC	CASSLKTGFFDEQYF
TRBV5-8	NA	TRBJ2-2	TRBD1	TGTGCCAGCACCGACCGGGACAGGGGGACCGGGGAGCTGTTTTTT	CASTDRDRGTGELFF
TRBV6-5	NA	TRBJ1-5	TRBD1	TGTGCCAGCAGAAGAGGGACAGGGGGCAATCAGCCCCAGCATTTT	CASRRGTGGNQPQHF
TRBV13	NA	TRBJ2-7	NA	TGTGCCAGTCTCAAAACGGGAGTGTCCTACGAGCAGTACTTC	CASLKTGVSYEQYF
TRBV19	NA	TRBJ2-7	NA	TGTGCCAGTAGTATAGACCAGGGCCCCTACGAGCAGTACTTC	CASSIDQGPYEQYF
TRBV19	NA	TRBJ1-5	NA	TGTGCCAGTAGTATGGCCCTGGCAGGGAATCAGCCCCAGCATTTT	CASSMALAGNQPQHF
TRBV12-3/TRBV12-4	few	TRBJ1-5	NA	TGTGCCAGCACCGCGTGGGATTCTCAGCCCCAGCATTTT	CASTAWDSQPQHF
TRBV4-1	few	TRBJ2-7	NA	TGCGCCAGCAGCCAAGAGGGGGGCTTTGAACAGTACTTC	CASSQEGGFEQYF
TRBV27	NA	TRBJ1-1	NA	TGTGCCAGCAGTTTATTGACGCACGAAGCTTTCTTT	CASSLLTHEAFF
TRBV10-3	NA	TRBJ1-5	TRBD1	TGTGCCATCAGCCCCATGGGGGACAGGGTAGGAGAGACCCAGCATTTT	CAISPMGDRVGETQHF
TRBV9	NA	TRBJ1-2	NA	TGTGCCAGCAGCGTAGCCCCCTTCGACATTAACTATGGCTACACCTTC	CASSVAPFDINYGYTF
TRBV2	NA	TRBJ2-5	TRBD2	TGTGCCAGCAGCCAGGATCCGGGACTAGCGGGGAACCAAGAGACCCAGTACTTC	CASSQDPGLAGNQETQYF
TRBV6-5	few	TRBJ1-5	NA	TGTGCCAGCAGTAACTCGGGCGATCAGCCCCAGCATTTT	CASSNSGDQPQHF